This entry lists 16 T cell receptor beta chains sequenced from one sample in a study of CD8+ T cells in alopecia areata. cDNA serving as the sequencing template came from extracted, reverse transcribed RNA. Clones were read by immunoSEQ multiplex PCR, and TCRdb kept only the in-frame ones, dropping some. Observed in the sample are 200,000 to 300,000 clones, none of them singletons. Using CD4, CD8alpha, NKG2D, NKG2ACE and other markers, pooled cutaneous lymph node cells were sorted. Sample: CD4+ T cells sorted from a lymph node. All receptors come from a C3H/HeJ mouse with alopecia areata. MHC haplotype of the strain: H2-k.

As regards this clone: Genes and germline are mouse. Incomplete CDR3 DNA: TGTGCCAGCAGTCGGACAGCATACACA. Protein sequence: CASSRTAYT. The complete CDR3 reads CASSRTAYTEVFF. J is TRBJ1-1 and V is TRBV19; TRBD1 might be the D (6 bases). The read is 4 residues too short to cover the CDR3 end, so that end is filled in from the germline J gene. Germline V gives CDR1 FNHDT, CDR2 SITEND (reference sequence). This CDR3 is built from 13 residues. V was pared by 4 bases and J by 3 bases, with 10 bases between. Full variable domain (remainder filled in from reference TRBV19 and TRBJ1-1): GGIITQTPKFLIGQEGQKLTLKCQQNFNHDTMYWYRQDSGKGLRLIYYSITENDLQKGDLSEGYDASREKKSSFSLTVTSAQKNEMAVFLCASSRTAYTEVFFGKGTRLTVV.

To note about this clone: Genes and germline are mouse. Sequencing ends 4 residues short of the CDR3 end; the germline J gene provides the rest. This rearrangement joins TRBV13-2 to TRBJ1-2; 8 positions match TRBD1. CDR1 is NNHNN and CDR2 is SYGAGS in the germline V gene (reference sequence). After removal of 3 bases from V and 3 bases from J, the junction contained 1 base not matched to a gene. CDR3 length: 13 residues. CDR3 DNA (partial): TGTGCCAGCGGTGCACAGGGGGACTCC. Translation: CASGAQGDS. The full CDR3 protein is CASGAQGDSDYTF.

This clone was found a few times. Gene names and germline refer to mouse. The sequence runs out 4 residues before the end of the CDR3; the remainder is reconstructed from the germline J gene. Other DNA sequences from this sample encode an identical CDR3 as well. V is TRBV13-3 and J is TRBJ1-1; no definite D call. Trimming took 3 bases from V and 0 from J, leaving 6 bases between them. Germline values: CDR1 NNHDY, CDR2 SYVADS. This CDR3 has 13 residues. Here the CDR3 reads CASSGQANTEVFF. The sequenced part of the CDR3 DNA is TGTGCCAGCAGTGGTCAAGCAAACACA.

On this clone: These gene names are mouse names. The CDR3 reads CTCSARDWGAETLYF. CDR3 bases read: TGCACCTGCAGTGCCCGGGACTGGGGGGCAGAA. The V gene is TRBV1, the J gene TRBJ2-3; 11 positions agree with TRBD2. The CDR3 goes on 4 residues after the read ends, and that part is filled in from the germline J gene. Losses at the gene ends were 3 bases for V and 3 bases for J; bases not matched to a gene: 2. Germline CDR1 reads NSQYPW; CDR2 reads LRSPGD (reference sequence). There are 15 residues in the CDR3.

Only a few counts were recorded for this clone. Genes and germline come from the mouse. The read terminates 4 residues ahead of where the CDR3 ends, so the germline J gene completes it. The V gene is TRBV13-3, the J gene TRBJ2-5; D is possibly TRBD2 (7 bases). Germline V lookup: CDR1 NNHDY, CDR2 SYVADS. This CDR3 comprises 15 residues. V was cut by 5 bases and J by 2 bases, with 15 bases left in between. The CDR3 bases that were read are TGTGCCAGCAGCCCCTGGGGGCCCGTCCAAGAC. This encodes CASSPWGPVQD. The CDR3 in its entirety is CASSPWGPVQDTQYF.

A remark on this clone: Gene names denote mouse genes. The read is 4 residues too short to cover the CDR3 end, so that end is filled in from the germline J gene. The chain couples TRBV1 to TRBJ2-1; TRBD2 agrees at 8 bases. Germline loops: CDR1 NSQYPW, CDR2 LRSPGD (reference sequence). With V trimmed by 6 bases and J by 5 bases, 15 bases remained unmatched. This CDR3 comprises 17 residues. The CDR3 loop is CTCRARAFGGADAEQFF. The CDR3 DNA, read in part, is TGCACCTGCAGAGCAAGGGCCTTCGGGGGGGCCGATGCT.

This clone was seen a few times. The listed genes are named as in mouse. The sequenced fragment ends 4 residues before the CDR3 boundary, so the rest is inferred from the germline J gene. The identical CDR3 is also encoded by other nucleotide sequences in the sample. The chain carries TRBV19 and TRBJ2-3, with 8 bases that match TRBD2. The CDR3 is made up of 15 amino acids. With 5 bases clipped from V and 0 bases from J, the junction kept 5 bases outside the gene matches. Germline V gene sequence: CDR1 FNHDT, CDR2 SITEND (reference sequence). The chain's CDR3 is CASRLGGTSAETLYF. Incomplete CDR3 DNA: TGTGCCAGCAGGTTGGGGGGGACTAGTGCAGAA.

This clone appeared a few times. With a much larger clone just one base away, this may be a read error. Gene labels here are mouse ones. The read ends 4 residues before the CDR3 terminus; that terminus is restored from the germline J gene. This sample includes further DNA sequences coding for the same CDR3. The J gene is TRBJ2-3, the V gene TRBV5; TRBD2 agrees at 9 bases. The CDR3 has 16 residues. V gave up 0 bases and J gave up 0 bases; unmatched junction bases: 1. The germline V gene encodes CDR1 LGHNA and CDR2 YNLKQL (reference sequence). The CDR3 spells CASSQDGGASAETLYF. Incomplete CDR3 DNA: TGTGCCAGCAGCCAAGATGGGGGGGCGAGTGCAGAA.

Concerning this clone itself: Mouse gene names apply. Read data end 4 residues before the CDR3 end; the end is taken from the germline J gene. The chain links TRBV13-3 to TRBJ1-1; the D gene is possibly TRBD1 (5 bases). With 7 bases removed from V and 1 base from J, the gap between germline ends came to 8 bases. Germline loops: CDR1 NNHDY, CDR2 SYVADS. The CDR3 spans 12 residues. Partial CDR3 DNA: TGTGCCAGCGCAGGGAAAAACACA. Residues: CASAGKNT. In full, the CDR3 reads CASAGKNTEVFF.

This clone was seen only a few times. Here the gene names and germline are mouse. Coverage ceases 3 residues before the CDR3 finishes, and the germline J gene fills in the end. This rearrangement joins TRBV14 to TRBJ1-6; possible D gene TRBD1, 6 bases. TRBJ1-6 has ORF status, its function being uncertain. This CDR3 is built from 17 residues. Germline CDR1 and CDR2: SGHDT and FRDEAV. Trimming stripped 4 bases from V and 0 bases from J, with 14 bases between. CDR3 sequence: CASSPGRGNSYNSPLYF. Partial CDR3 DNA: TGTGCCAGCAGTCCCGGCAGGGGCAATTCCTATAATTCGCCC.

This clone was seen a handful of times. Gene names refer to mouse genes. The read stops 4 residues short of the end of the CDR3; the missing end is completed from the germline J gene. The chain couples TRBV17 to TRBJ2-4; a weak D match, TRBD2 (6 bases). V was clipped by 2 bases and J by 0 bases, with 12 bases between them. In germline, CDR1 is MNHDT, CDR2 YYDKIL. The CDR3 covers 16 residues. The part of the CDR3 DNA that was read is TGTGCTAGCAGTAGACCCTGGGGAGGGAGTCAAAAC. Amino acid sequence: CASSRPWGGSQN. The complete CDR3 reads CASSRPWGGSQNTLYF.

This clone has a handful of counts. Gene names denote mouse genes. The sequenced fragment ends 3 residues before the CDR3 boundary, so the rest is inferred from the germline J gene. The V and J genes are TRBV13-2 and TRBJ1-6, with 7 bases aligning to TRBD1. TRBJ1-6 belongs to the ORF category, with a function that is uncertain. Germline trimming cut 2 bases from V and 0 bases from J; bases unmatched to any gene: 2. The germline V gene has CDR1 NNHNN and CDR2 SYGAGS (reference sequence). This CDR3 is built from 16 residues. CDR3 sequence reads: CASGERDSSYNSPLYF. The covered CDR3 bases are TGTGCCAGCGGTGAGAGGGACAGTTCCTATAATTCGCCC.

Note on this clone: Genes and germline are mouse. The CDR3 end falls 4 residues outside the read, so it is completed with the germline J gene. The chain is built from TRBV31 and TRBJ2-5; 9 nucleotides agree with TRBD1. CDR1 and CDR2 (germline): GKSSPN, SITVG. The CDR3 runs to 14 residues. CDR3 DNA, as far as it was read: TGTGCCTGGAGGCCCCGGGACAGGGCAGAC. Its protein is CAWRPRDRAD. The complete CDR3 reads CAWRPRDRADTQYF.

Only a few counts were recorded for this clone. Gene names and germline refer to mouse. The observed sequence ends 4 residues before the CDR3 terminus, with the missing tail filled in from the germline J gene. This sample includes further DNA sequences coding for the same CDR3. The chain combines TRBV19 with TRBJ2-1, with no clear D. This CDR3 has 14 residues. With 2 bases removed from V and 0 bases from J, the gap between germline ends came to 6 bases. In germline, CDR1 is FNHDT, CDR2 SITEND (reference sequence). CDR3 region: CASSIQNNYAEQFF. The covered CDR3 bases are TGTGCCAGCAGTATCCAGAATAACTATGCT.

The table lists this clone with a few counts. The germline and genes are mouse ones. The read halts 4 residues ahead of the CDR3 end, with the missing end drawn from the germline J gene. The same CDR3 is also encoded by other DNA sequences in this sample. The V and J genes are TRBV13-1 and TRBJ2-2; perhaps TRBD1 as D (5 bases). The CDR3 spans 14 residues. Germline lookup yields CDR1 NSHNY and CDR2 SYGAGN. Trimming shortened V by 4 bases and J by 0 bases, and 7 bases separated the two germline ends. The CDR3 loop is CASSLQANTGQLYF. CDR3 DNA, as far as it was read: TGTGCCAGCAGTCTACAGGCAAACACCGGG.

This clone was seen a handful of times. Gene names denote mouse genes. The read falls 4 residues short of the CDR3 end, and the missing part is taken from the germline J gene. The V gene is TRBV1, the J gene TRBJ2-1; TRBD2 agrees at 9 bases. CDR1 NSQYPW and CDR2 LRSPGD come from the germline V gene (reference sequence). V trimming: 0 bases; J trimming: 6 bases; junction bases outside the gene matches: 6. The CDR3 has 16 residues. CDR3 protein: CTCSADGMGGLAEQFF. Incomplete CDR3 DNA: TGCACCTGCAGTGCAGATGGGATGGGGGGGCTTGCT.